Presented here are 11 T cell receptor beta chains from one specimen sequenced in a study of STAT3 mutations in large granular lymphocyte leukemia. Study outcomes and limitations: Every T-LGLL patient had at least one immunodominant TCRbeta clonotype.

Assay used: immunoSEQ multiplex PCR; TCRdb lists only in-frame clones, some missing. This table holds roughly 38,000 clones, 70% to 90% found once. Antigen specificity for these receptors is unknown. Sequencing used PBMCs. The receptors shown here come from a human donor with T large granular lymphocyte leukemia. Some clones in this sample may be carry-over from other donors' samples.

V is TRBV6-5 and J is TRBJ2-6, with TRBD2 as a possible D gene (5 bases). Trimming cost V 5 bases and J 0 bases, with 8 bases left between them. The CDR3 runs to 15 residues. Germline V lookup: CDR1 MNHEY, CDR2 SVGAGI. CDR3 bases: TGTGCCAGCAGTCAGACTATCTCTGGGGCCAACGTCCTGACTTTC. Translating gives CASSQTISGANVLTF.

The chain employs TRBV18 and TRBJ2-4; 8 nucleotides align to TRBD1. The junction had 7 bases not matched to a gene; V was cut back by 3 bases and J by 0 bases. Per germline, CDR1 KGHSH and CDR2 LQKENI. This CDR3 comprises 17 residues. The CDR3 DNA is TGTGCCAGCTCACCGCAGGGGGCCGGGGTAGCCAAAAACATTCAGTACTTC. It yields the protein CASSPQGAGVAKNIQYF.

The rearrangement uses TRBV6-5 and TRBJ1-6; possible D gene TRBD1, 6 bases. V gave up 2 bases and J gave up 7 bases, with 15 bases separating them. CDR1 and CDR2 from the germline V gene are MNHEY and SVGAGI. This CDR3 has 16 amino acids. The CDR3 spells CASSYLPQGLNSPLHF. The CDR3 coding sequence is TGTGCCAGCAGTTACCTCCCGCAGGGGCTCAATTCACCCCTCCACTTT.

The genes are TRBV19 and TRBJ1-2; 7 bases line up with TRBD1. The CDR3 has 17 amino acids. V trimming: 3 bases; J trimming: 5 bases; junction bases outside the gene matches: 15. CDR1 and CDR2 (germline): LNHDA, SQIVND (reference sequence). The CDR3 spells CASSIYGGDSSLYGYTF. DNA of the CDR3: TGTGCCAGTAGTATTTACGGTGGGGACAGCAGTCTTTATGGCTACACCTTC.

The chain uses TRBV11-3 and TRBJ2-1; no definite D call. Germline V gene lookup returns CDR1 SGHNT and CDR2 YENEEA. This CDR3 is built from 16 residues. V was trimmed by 5 bases and J by 2 bases, leaving 16 bases between them. CDR3 sequence (DNA): TGTGCCAGCAGCCAAGACTGGTGGGCGCCCTACAATGAGCAGTTCTTC. Residues: CASSQDWWAPYNEQFF.

The count of this clone is one. The V gene is TRBV28, the J gene TRBJ2-7, with 8 bases aligning to TRBD2. Germline V gives CDR1 MDHEN, CDR2 SYDVKM. Germline trimming cut 6 bases from V and 3 bases from J; bases unmatched to any gene: 10. The CDR3 covers 15 residues. CDR3 protein: CASSSPGGGHYEQYV. The DNA for the CDR3 is TGTGCCAGCAGCTCCCCCGGCGGGGGGCACTACGAGCAGTACGTC.

The V gene is TRBV5-4, the J gene TRBJ2-3; 7 positions match TRBD1. Germline trimming cut 1 base from V and 0 bases from J; bases unmatched to any gene: 2. This CDR3 region has 15 residues. CDR1 is SGHNT and CDR2 is YYREEE in the germline V gene (reference sequence). In nucleotides, the CDR3 is TGTGCCAGCAGCTTGTGGGACAGAAGCACAGATACGCAGTATTTT. It translates to CASSLWDRSTDTQYF.

This chain uses TRBV18 with TRBJ2-5; D uncertain. From germline, CDR1 is KGHSH and CDR2 LQKENI. This CDR3 has 15 amino acids. The germline V and J ends were trimmed by 0 bases and 2 bases, with 10 bases remaining between them. The CDR3 bases are TGTGCCAGCTCACCACCGATCGGCAGACAAGAGACCCAGTACTTC. As protein: CASSPPIGRQETQYF.

V usage is TRBV7-9 and J usage is TRBJ2-3; 9 nucleotides agree with TRBD2. Germline loops: CDR1 SEHNR, CDR2 FQNEAQ (reference sequence). The CDR3 has 18 residues. The V segment lost 4 bases and the J segment 2 bases; nucleotides outside the gene matches: 13. CDR3: CASSSPASSGGPTDTQYF. DNA of the CDR3: TGTGCCAGCAGCTCCCCCGCTTCGAGCGGGGGGCCCACAGATACGCAGTATTTT. The entire variable domain, with the rest obtained from reference TRBV7-9 and TRBJ2-3, is as follows: DTGVSQNPRHKITKRGQNVTFRCDPISEHNRLYWYRQTLGQGPEFLTYFQNEAQLEKSRLLSDRFSAERPKGSFSTLEIQRTEQGDSAMYLCASSSPASSGGPTDTQYFGPGTRLTVL.

This rearrangement joins TRBV28 to TRBJ2-7; 9 bases are shared with TRBD1. The CDR3 totals 14 residues. CDR1 is MDHEN and CDR2 is SYDVKM in the germline V gene. J lost 3 bases, V lost 4 bases, and 4 bases had no gene match. CDR3 residues: CASSSTGQGYEQYV. In nucleotides, the CDR3 is TGTGCCAGCAGTTCGACGGGACAGGGCTACGAGCAGTACGTC.

The CDR3 is CSVETPRGGGELFF. In DNA form, the CDR3 reads TGCAGCGTTGAAACGCCTAGGGGAGGCGGGGAGCTGTTTTTT. The genes are TRBV29-1 and TRBJ2-2; a possible D gene is TRBD2 (6 bases). The V gene's germline CDR1 is SQVTM and CDR2 ANQGSEA. The CDR3 spans 14 residues. V was trimmed by 2 bases and J by 7 bases, leaving 14 bases between them.